The source of this T cell receptor (beta chain) is a study of CD8 T cells in Susac syndrome. Trimming cost V 11 bases and J 1 base, with 18 bases left between them. In germline, CDR1 is LGHDT, CDR2 YNNKEL (reference sequence). This CDR3 comprises 14 residues. With random hexamers, reverse transcription was performed on about 0.5 to 1 ug of RNA. Across 54 Vbeta and 13 Jbeta, immunoSEQ multiplex PCR amplified TCR beta CDR3. TCRdb passed the immunoSEQ multiplex PCR reads through MiXCR, listing each CDR3 protein once. The data show approximately 170,000 distinct CDR3 sequences, about 90% seen once. The chain links TRBV3-1 to TRBJ2-7, with D possibly being TRBD1 (5 bases). Sequencing was carried out using CD4+ T cells from PBMCs. This clonotype originated in a human donor in good health. The CDR3 protein is CAGTPGPSSYEQYF. CDR3 DNA: TGTGCCGGCACCCCAGGGCCATCATCCTACGAGCAGTACTTC.